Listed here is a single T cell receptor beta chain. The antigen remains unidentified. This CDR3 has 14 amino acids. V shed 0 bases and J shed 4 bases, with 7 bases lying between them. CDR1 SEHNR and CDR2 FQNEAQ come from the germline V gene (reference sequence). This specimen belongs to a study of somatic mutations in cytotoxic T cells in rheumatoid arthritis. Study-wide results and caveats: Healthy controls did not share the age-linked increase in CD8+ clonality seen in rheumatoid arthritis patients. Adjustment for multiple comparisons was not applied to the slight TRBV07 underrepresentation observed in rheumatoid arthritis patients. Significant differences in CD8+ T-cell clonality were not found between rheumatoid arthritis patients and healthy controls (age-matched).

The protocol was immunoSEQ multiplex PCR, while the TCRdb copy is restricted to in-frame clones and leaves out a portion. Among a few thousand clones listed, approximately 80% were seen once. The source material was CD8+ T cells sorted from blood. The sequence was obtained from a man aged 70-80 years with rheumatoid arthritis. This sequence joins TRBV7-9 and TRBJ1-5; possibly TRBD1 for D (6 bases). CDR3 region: CASSLAQGNQPQHF. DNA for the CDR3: TGTGCCAGCAGCTTAGCTCAGGGGAATCAGCCCCAGCATTTT.